This T cell receptor (beta chain) came from a study of cytotoxic CD8 clonotypes in ibrutinib-treated CLL. In the study overall: The subjects consisted of ten to twelve relapsed/refractory and about 14 treatment-naive individuals, with some 18 IGHV unmutated. Recorded responses included around 24 partial and 2 complete; following median approximately 5.5 years, approximately 14 stayed remitted and about twelve progressed. Response samples were drawn at a median of approximately 11 months of treatment, range 6 to 36.

The data were produced by immunoSEQ multiplex PCR, yet TCRdb's version contains in-frame clones alone and is incomplete. The repertoire holds approximately 350,000 clones, over 60% seen once, with approximately 6% in the top ten. This CDR3 spans 14 amino acids. Trimming at V came to 6 bases and at J to 0 bases, leaving 3 bases not matched to a gene. The germline gives CDR1 ENHRY, CDR2 SYGVKD. This receptor was obtained from a human donor with chronic lymphocytic leukemia. The chain couples TRBV10-3 to TRBJ2-3, with 7 nucleotides matching TRBD2. Sequenced material: PBMCs, taken after 36 months of ibrutinib treatment. The CDR3 region is CAIRGGPSTDTQYF. For the CDR3, the DNA is TGTGCCATCAGGGGAGGGCCCAGCACAGATACGCAGTATTTT.